This record looks at one TCR beta chain sequence and its context. The data are from a study of T cell responses to AZD1222 COVID-19 vaccine. Between the trimmed V and J ends, which lost 5 bases and 9 bases, there was a span of 14 bases. This CDR3 comprises 14 residues. Germline loops: CDR1 MNHEY, CDR2 SVGAGI. Clones were read by immunoSEQ multiplex PCR, and TCRdb kept only the in-frame ones, dropping some. Here the sample spans 99,000 or so clones, approximately 86% being singletons. This receptor was identified in an adult who received the MenACWY meningococcal vaccine as a control. Sequenced here: peripheral blood, sampled 28 days after the second dose of the MenACWY control vaccine. The chain joins TRBV6-5 to TRBJ1-6; D is unresolved. The CDR3 is CASSLTGEGSPLHF. The CDR3 DNA reads as TGTGCCAGCAGTCTCACCGGGGAGGGTTCACCCCTCCACTTT.